Described below is a single TCR beta chain sequence and its context. There is no known antigen for this receptor. Base qualities are missing; no much larger clone stands one base away. The library was prepared using the immunoSEQ multiplex PCR assay. For the multiplex PCR, a mixture combining 60 forward primers for TCR Vbeta segments and 13 reverse primers for TCR Jbeta segments was used. The CDR3 region of rearranged TCR beta genes was amplified from genomic DNA with a multiplex PCR assay. Amplified TCR beta libraries were sequenced as 87-base-pair reads on the Illumina HiSeq System. The paper's processing steps were these. A later analysis tallied around 82 million unique TCR beta chains across the 666 repertoires, and about 10 million of those chains were shared by two or more donors. Raw reads were error-corrected and collapsed into unique sequences by a nearest-neighbor algorithm in which closely related sequences were merged to remove PCR and sequencing errors. CDR3 sequences were aligned to IMGT reference sequences to assign V, D and J gene segments. Each retained sequence needed at least a six-nucleotide match to both a V gene segment and a J gene segment. Rearrangements were called productive when the CDR3 lacked stop codons and stayed in frame with V and J; all others were non-productive. Following IMGT convention, CDR3 was defined as the stretch from the second conserved V-encoded cysteine up to the conserved J-encoded phenylalanine. Sequences without an unambiguous match to a single V gene segment were excluded from the earlier analysis of about 600 of the donors. In an earlier analysis of around 590 of the donors, a V segment was called functional when productive rearrangements were above 56.7%, and segregating when the standard deviation between donors exceeded 5%. A statistical classification framework was built for diagnosing cytomegalovirus status from the catalog of TCR beta chain sequences. In a later analysis, V and J genes were assigned by comparing TCR nucleotide sequences against IMGT/GENE-DB human TR gene sequences. Using the TCRdist pipeline, a later analysis assigned CDR3 sequences along with most-parsimonious VDJ recombination scenarios. A later analysis defined each TCR beta chain by its CDR3 amino acid sequence plus V-gene family, and excluded reads lacking a unique V-gene family. In a later analysis, 500 to 700 highly shared, low-generation-probability nucleotide sequences were removed to address suspected cross-contamination and a sequencing artifact. In a later analysis, a clonal expansion index was calculated for each public chain from normalized within-repertoire ranks of inferred template counts. In a later analysis, generation probabilities were computed using a VDJ recombination model fitted to out-of-frame rearrangements, and the results were checked against IGoR. Hypergeometric tests were used in a later analysis to score TCR-TCR, TCR-HLA and TCR-CMV co-occurrence, with a repertoire-size bias correction applied to the TCR pairs. False discovery rates were estimated in a later analysis by permuting HLA or CMV assignments 20 times. A later analysis grouped co-occurring TCRs with DBSCAN, adding TCRdist sequence similarity when clustering within HLA-allele-positive subsets. Repertoires with fewer than 30,000 or more than 120,000 public chains, plus five repertoires with anomalous nucleotide sharing, were excluded from co-occurrence clustering. In its TCRdb copy, this immuneACCESS table keeps in-frame sequences only and misses some clones. Where compared with another copy, unresolved V genes explain less than half of these, and the others have no known cause. The V and J calls and clone size were taken over from that table, and D and trimming were inferred from the DNA. The table for this sample lists over 130,000 clones; 70% to 85% of them were counted only once. Clones ranked in the top ten supply around 2.4% of the sample.

The cohort was made up of approximately 670 healthy bone marrow donors. At the time of sampling, all cohort members were nominally healthy, though unrecorded immune exposures were likely present. The donor was CMV seronegative and belonged to the group of 352 seronegative cohort members. Each donor provided a peripheral blood sample, and peripheral blood mononuclear cells were used for TCR beta sequencing. Genomic DNA was extracted from the blood cell samples with the Qiagen DNeasy Blood Extraction Kit. This entry belongs to a study of cytomegalovirus exposure and HLA in healthy donors listed by TCRdb under 2017. In terms of the full investigation: An earlier analysis of several hundred of the donors reported approximately 300 Gb of sequence data and around 120 million unique TCR beta sequences from approximately 180 million T cells. An early release that covered more than 550 HLA-typed donors contained around 330 gigabases of sequencing data and 80 million or so unique TCR sequences. In the later analysis, no new phenotypic data were used to find candidate immune exposures; instead, reliance was placed on TCR beta sequences and their occurrence across donors. Along with the roughly 710-subject first cohort, a separate validation cohort of more than 90 different subjects was used. A later genetic analysis took genome-wide SNP genotypes for about three fifths of the 666 donors and used that subset as a discovery cohort. A later analysis re-analyzed previously published TCR beta repertoires from 500 to 700 donors and added high-resolution HLA genotyping to study TCR occurrence patterns. Four or five DR-DQ haplotypes were handled as single units for association and clustering because linkage in the cohort was strong. Donor age, sex, ethnicity and CMV serostatus were collected together with the repertoire data. To decide whether each TCR beta V gene segment behaved as functional or pseudogenic, an earlier analysis of approximately 620 of the donors relied on high-throughput TCR beta sequencing. The study used immunosequencing to profile the T cell repertoires of 666 subjects and linked those repertoires to cytomegalovirus serostatus. The aim of the study was to test whether cataloging public T cell receptors could identify signatures of past pathogen exposure. Both class I and class II loci were covered by HLA typing, at four-digit resolution. Typing coverage varied by locus: roughly 629-630 donors for A, B, C, DRB1 and DQB1; around 560 for DQA1; around 570 for DPA1; around 490 for DPB1. Every repertoire in the discovery cohort had been generated on one and the same sequencing platform. To predict cytomegalovirus infection status, the study combined high-throughput TCR immunosequencing, statistical association of individual TCRs with disease status, and machine learning. The genetic ancestry cluster associated with self-reported Caucasian donors included 70% to 85% of the 300 to 450 genotyped donors. Among around 400 genotyped donors of the cohort, an average of around 250,000 unique TCR beta nucleotide sequences was sequenced per donor, of which 15% to 20% were non-productive. The full study reports these points: A few of the identified cytomegalovirus-associated TCR beta chains were confirmed in vitro to be specific for cytomegalovirus antigens. The authors suggested that the approach could potentially be extended to other disease states and immunological phenotypes. A further reported finding was that TCR beta sequences accurately predicted the HLA-A and HLA-B alleles for most subjects in the first cohort. The presence/absence analyses assumed that sequencing depth was roughly uniform across donors, and that assumption may not be true. In a later analysis, several top co-occurrence clusters were reported to appear linked to parvovirus B19, influenza, CMV and Epstein-Barr virus. When HLA alleles, especially DR and DQ, strongly co-occurred, TCR associations were difficult to assign to individual alleles. The cohort was sequenced for TCR beta chains only, and without alpha or paired-chain data the features that could be detected were limited. The earlier analysis of approximately 590 of the donors excluded 15 to 20 rarely observed V segments, including chromosome 9 orphons, because counts were too low. Compared with the approximately 720-donor mean, donors in an Asian-associated ancestry cluster had fewer N-insertions in productive TCRs, according to a later genetic analysis. In a later analysis, HLA-associated TCR beta chains were found to be more clonally expanded and to have lower generation probabilities than equally common non-associated chains. An association between a missense DCLRE1C variant and V-gene and J-gene trimming of TCR beta chains was found in a later genetic analysis and replicated in an independent cohort. Correlated functional status among segregating V segments might be attributable to linkage disequilibrium, but an unknown experimental factor could not be ruled out. CMV serostatus was the only immune exposure information available for the cohort. In the study, 164 TCR beta chains were listed as associated with cytomegalovirus. While some public TCRs were present in many individuals, most TCR sequences turned up only very rarely across donors. The classifier was reported to diagnose cytomegalovirus status with high specificity and sensitivity in both the original cohort and the validation cohort. A group of highly shared sequence variants was considered likely to be a technical artifact of the sequencing pipeline. In a later analysis, the rate of TCR association differed among HLA loci, with DRB1 alleles having the most associated TCRs and HLA-C alleles having the fewest. Because HLA typing was missing for some donors at each locus, association tests included only the typed subset. Broadly in line with IMGT annotations, most TCR beta V segments showed up in productive rearrangements about 87% or about 30% of the time in an earlier analysis of several hundred of the donors. In a later analysis, some 18,000 TCR beta sequences were associated with specific HLA alleles at a false discovery rate of 0.05. Most CMV-associated TCR beta chains appeared to be HLA-restricted in a later analysis, and the HLA associations seemed to be driven largely by CMV exposure.

The sequence was collected from a male donor in good health and CMV-seronegative. Sample: PBMCs.

The CDR3 region has the sequence CASSQESRGTDTQYF. The DNA is as follows: TGCGCCAGCAGCCAAGAAAGTCGGGGGACAGATACGCAGTATTTT. The rearrangement combines TRBV4-3 with TRBJ2-3; a weak D assignment points to TRBD2 (6 bases agree). V lost 0 bases and J lost 3 bases; the stretch between them is 10 bases long. The CDR3 goes from the cysteine to the phenylalanine over 15 residues. Left in the record is the CDR3 DNA by itself, 45 bases read in frame from the first base. CDR1 and CDR2, per the germline V gene, are LGHNA and YSLEER.